This TCR beta chain was found in a study of shared clonotypes between healthy human individuals. Study details: Every donor yielded three CD4 naive, three CD4 memory, two CD8 naive and one CD8 memory plate.

The V gene lost 1 base and the J gene lost 0 bases, with 11 bases spanning the gap. The CDR3 covers 16 residues. CDR1 is SNHLY and CDR2 is FYNNEI in the germline V gene. A remark on this clone: Its specificity is not known.

Per the original methods: ImmunoSEQ junction-only sequences lacked quality scores, so their filtering differed. Method: immunoSEQ multiplex PCR; TCRdb's copy keeps in-frame clones and lacks some. That table is the source of V, J and clone size, and D and trimming were worked out from the DNA. The table shows around 1,900,000 clones, with just under 95% occurring only once. The study's findings and limits: Rarefaction exposed incomplete sorted-subset sequencing despite large depth. The four-donor shared clonotypes exceeded non-shared clonotypes in generation probability, with non-shared ones scoring lower.

Naive CD8 cells were CD45RO-negative, positively selected for CCR7, excluding terminally differentiated effector memory CD45RA+ cells. Source material: naive CD8+ T cells from PBMCs. The chain combines TRBV2 with TRBJ2-3; D ambiguous. The clonotype comes from a young man in good health. Some clones in this sample may be carry-over from other donors' samples. The CDR3 protein is CASSEDVVGSTDTQYF. The CDR3 DNA reads TGTGCCAGCAGTGAAGATGTAGTAGGGAGCACAGATACGCAGTATTTT.